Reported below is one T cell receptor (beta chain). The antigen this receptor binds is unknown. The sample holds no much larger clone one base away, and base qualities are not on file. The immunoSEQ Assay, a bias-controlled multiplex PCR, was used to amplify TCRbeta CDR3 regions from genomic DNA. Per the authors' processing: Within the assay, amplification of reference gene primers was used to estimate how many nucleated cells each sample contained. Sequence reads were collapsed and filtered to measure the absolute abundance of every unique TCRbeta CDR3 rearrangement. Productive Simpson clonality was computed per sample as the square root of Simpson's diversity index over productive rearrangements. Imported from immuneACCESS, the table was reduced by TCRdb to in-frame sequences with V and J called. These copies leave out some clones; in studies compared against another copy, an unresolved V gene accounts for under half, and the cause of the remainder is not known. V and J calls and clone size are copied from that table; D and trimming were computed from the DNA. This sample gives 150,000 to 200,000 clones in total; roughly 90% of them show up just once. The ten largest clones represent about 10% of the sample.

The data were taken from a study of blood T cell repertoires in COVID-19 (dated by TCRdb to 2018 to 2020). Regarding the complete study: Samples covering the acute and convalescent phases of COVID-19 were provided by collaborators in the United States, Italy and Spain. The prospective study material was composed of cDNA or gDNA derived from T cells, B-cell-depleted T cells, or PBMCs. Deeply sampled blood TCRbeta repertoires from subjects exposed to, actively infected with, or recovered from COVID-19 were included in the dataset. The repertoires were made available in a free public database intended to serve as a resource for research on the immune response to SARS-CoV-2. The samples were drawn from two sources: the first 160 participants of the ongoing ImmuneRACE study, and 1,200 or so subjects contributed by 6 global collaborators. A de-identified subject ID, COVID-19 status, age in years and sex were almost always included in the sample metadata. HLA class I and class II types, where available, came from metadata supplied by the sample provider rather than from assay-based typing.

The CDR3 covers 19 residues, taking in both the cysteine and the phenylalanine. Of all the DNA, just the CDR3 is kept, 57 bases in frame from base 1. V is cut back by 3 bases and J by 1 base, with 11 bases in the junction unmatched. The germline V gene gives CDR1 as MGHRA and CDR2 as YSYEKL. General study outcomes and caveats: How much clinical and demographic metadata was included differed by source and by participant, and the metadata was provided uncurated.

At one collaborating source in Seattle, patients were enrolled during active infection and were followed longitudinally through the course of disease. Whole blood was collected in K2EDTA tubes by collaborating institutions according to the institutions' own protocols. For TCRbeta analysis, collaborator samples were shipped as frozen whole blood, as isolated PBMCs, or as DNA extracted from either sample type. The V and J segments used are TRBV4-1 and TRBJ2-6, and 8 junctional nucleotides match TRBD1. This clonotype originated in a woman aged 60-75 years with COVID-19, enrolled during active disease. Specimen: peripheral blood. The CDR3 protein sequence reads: CASSQTTGDRLSGANVLTF. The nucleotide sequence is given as TGCGCCAGCAGCCAGACGACAGGGGACAGATTATCTGGGGCCAACGTCCTGACTTTC.